This passage covers 21 T cell receptor beta chains from one sample sequenced in a study of blood T cell repertoires in COVID-19. Sequencing used immunoSEQ multiplex PCR; TCRdb keeps in-frame clones, though not all of them. The table includes roughly 75,000 clones, 74% detected once. Material for sequencing was peripheral blood. These receptors came from a human donor with acute or convalescent COVID-19. The donor label of this sample is uncertain.

CDR3 residues: CASGSGQGYSQPQHF. CDR3 nucleotide sequence: TGTGCCAGCGGGTCGGGACAGGGGTATAGTCAGCCCCAGCATTTT. The chain is built from TRBV5-8 and TRBJ1-5; 10 bases are a match to TRBD1. The J segment lost 6 bases and the V segment lost 7 bases, leaving 10 bases of the junction unmatched. Per the germline V gene, CDR1 is SGHTS and CDR2 is YDEGEE. The CDR3 totals 15 residues.

The chain joins TRBV6-5 to TRBJ2-5; D is perhaps TRBD2 (5 bases). The germline CDR1 and CDR2 sequences are MNHEY and SVGAGI. The germline V and J ends were trimmed by 6 bases and 2 bases, with 13 bases remaining between them. This CDR3 contains 14 residues. The CDR3 reads CASRSTRIQETQYF. CDR3 bases: TGTGCCAGCAGGAGTACTAGGATTCAAGAGACCCAGTACTTC.

This clone has just a few counts. V gene TRBV5-4 combines with J gene TRBJ2-1, with 9 nucleotides matching TRBD2. J gave up 4 bases and V 4 bases, and 6 bases lay outside the gene matches. This CDR3 comprises 15 residues. Germline loops: CDR1 SGHNT, CDR2 YYREEE (reference sequence). CDR3 in DNA: TGTGCCAGCAGCCGGGGGCTAGCGGGATACAATGAGCAGTTCTTC. This encodes CASSRGLAGYNEQFF.

This clone occurred many times. V and J are TRBV6-4 and TRBJ2-1, with D possibly TRBD2 on 6 matching bases. The CDR3 sequence is 15 residues long. Trimming took 3 bases from V and 4 from J, leaving 13 bases between them. Germline V gene sequence: CDR1 MRHNA, CDR2 SNTAGT. The CDR3 spells CASSETAGSYNEQFF. In DNA form, the CDR3 reads TGTGCCAGCAGTGAAACGGCGGGGAGTTACAATGAGCAGTTCTTC.

Only a few counts were recorded for this clone. The chain combines TRBV18 with TRBJ1-3; D is possibly TRBD1 (5 bases). CDR3 length: 13 amino acids. Trimming shortened V by 3 bases and J by 6 bases, and 9 bases separated the two germline ends. Germline CDR1 and CDR2: KGHSH and LQKENI. CDR3 sequence: CASSPRALNTIYF. Written as DNA, the CDR3 is TGTGCCAGCTCACCCAGGGCCCTAAACACCATATATTTT.

The gene calls are TRBV12-3 or TRBV12-4 and TRBJ2-7, with a tentative D call TRBD1 (5 bases). This CDR3 contains 13 residues. V lost 3 bases and J 2 bases, leaving 8 bases between the germline ends. The CDR3 sequence: CASSLAGPYEQYV. Written as DNA, the CDR3 is TGTGCCAGCAGTTTGGCAGGGCCCTACGAGCAGTACGTC.

The rearrangement joins TRBV5-4 to TRBJ2-3; 9 bases align to TRBD2. J gave up 1 base and V 3 bases, and 0 bases lay outside the gene matches. The CDR3 has 14 residues. Germline V gene data show CDR1 as SGHNT and CDR2 as YYREEE (reference sequence). The CDR3 reads CASSSSGGTDTQYF. DNA for the CDR3: TGTGCCAGCAGCTCTAGCGGGGGCACAGATACGCAGTATTTT.

V is TRBV2 and J is TRBJ1-2, with D perhaps TRBD1 (5 bases). The CDR3 sequence is 11 residues long. CDR1 is SNHLY and CDR2 is FYNNEI in the germline V gene. Between the trimmed V and J ends, which lost 6 bases and 8 bases, there was a span of 10 bases. As DNA, the CDR3 is TGTGCCAGCAGCCTCGGGGGGGGCTACACCTTC. Its protein is CASSLGGGYTF. The full variable domain, completed using reference TRBV2 and TRBJ1-2, is EPEVTQTPSHQVTQMGQEVILRCVPISNHLYFYWYRQILGQKVEFLVSFYNNEISEKSEIFDDQFSVERPDGSNFTLKIRSTKLEDSAMYFCASSLGGGYTFGSGTRLTVV.

This chain links TRBV5-1 with TRBJ1-4; perhaps TRBD1 as D (5 bases). CDR3 length: 16 amino acids. V was trimmed by 1 base and J by 5 bases, leaving 15 bases between them. Per germline, CDR1 SGHRS and CDR2 YFSETQ. CDR3 sequence (DNA): TGCGCCAGCAGCTTGCAGGGCGGTGTAGGCAATGAAAAACTGTTTTTT. This codes for CASSLQGGVGNEKLFF. The full variable domain, its missing parts supplied by reference TRBV5-1 and TRBJ1-4, is KAGVTQTPRYLIKTRGQQVTLSCSPISGHRSVSWYQQTPGQGLQFLFEYFSETQRNKGNFPGRFSGRQFSNSRSEMNVSTLELGDSALYLCASSLQGGVGNEKLFFGSGTQLSVL.

This chain uses TRBV29-1 with TRBJ2-3; 9 bases are a match to TRBD2. After removal of 6 bases from V and 1 base from J, the junction contained 2 bases not matched to a gene. This CDR3 comprises 13 residues. CDR1 is SQVTM and CDR2 is ANQGSEA in the germline V gene. CDR3 loop: CSVAGGGTDTQYF. The CDR3 DNA sequence: TGCAGCGTCGCGGGGGGGGGCACAGATACGCAGTATTTT.

The rearrangement links TRBV6-2 or TRBV6-3 to TRBJ2-7, with D maybe TRBD2 (7 bases). Deletions cut 5 bases from V and 1 base from J, with 18 bases between. The germline gives CDR1 MNHEY, CDR2 SVGEGT. The CDR3 spans 16 residues. The CDR3 is CASSDLGGPRSYEQYF. CDR3 sequence (DNA): TGTGCCAGCAGTGATCTCGGGGGGCCCAGATCCTACGAGCAGTACTTC.

The V and J genes are TRBV12-3 or TRBV12-4 and TRBJ2-1; D possibly corresponds to TRBD1 (5 bases). Trimming pared 2 bases from V and 9 bases from J, leaving 11 bases between. CDR3 size: 13 residues. The CDR3 region is CASSLQGSAEQFF. In nucleotides, the CDR3 is TGTGCCAGCAGTTTACAGGGTTCGGCTGAGCAGTTCTTC.

The rearrangement links TRBV6-6 to TRBJ1-2, with D perhaps TRBD1 (5 bases). Trimming shortened V by 8 bases and J by 4 bases, and 23 bases separated the two germline ends. Germline values: CDR1 MNHNY, CDR2 SVGAGI (reference sequence). CDR3 length equals 16 residues. In nucleotides, the CDR3 is TGTGCCAGCGGCCATCCCCCTCCAAAAGGGGTCTATGGCTACACCTTC. Translated, it gives CASGHPPPKGVYGYTF.

The chain recombines TRBV6-5 with TRBJ1-2; 8 bases are a match to TRBD1. The junction had 7 bases not matched to a gene; V was cut back by 5 bases and J by 8 bases. Per the germline V gene, CDR1 is MNHEY and CDR2 is SVGAGI. The CDR3 runs 13 residues. CDR3 sequence (DNA): TGTGCCAGCAGTCACAGGACAGGGCACGGCTACACCTTC. Translating gives CASSHRTGHGYTF.

The genes are TRBV6-5 and TRBJ2-3, with D possibly being TRBD2 (5 bases). V lost 2 bases and J lost 1, with 7 bases in between. Germline lookup yields CDR1 MNHEY and CDR2 SVGAGI. The CDR3 sequence is 14 residues long. The CDR3 spells CASSYDGGTDTQYF. The CDR3 coding sequence is TGTGCCAGCAGTTACGACGGGGGCACAGATACGCAGTATTTT.

The gene calls are TRBV6-1 and TRBJ1-2; 9 nucleotides match TRBD1. CDR1 is MNHNS and CDR2 is SASEGT in the germline V gene. Germline trimming cut 3 bases from V and 2 bases from J; bases unmatched to any gene: 1. This CDR3 contains 14 residues. This CDR3 is CASSEGQGNYGYTF. In DNA form, the CDR3 reads TGTGCCAGCAGTGAGGGACAGGGAAACTATGGCTACACCTTC.

The chain carries TRBV6-2 or TRBV6-3 and TRBJ2-2; a weak D match, TRBD1 (5 bases). The CDR3 loop spans 17 amino acids. V lost 4 bases to trimming and J lost 1 base, with 16 bases between them. CDR1 MNHEY and CDR2 SVGEGT come from the germline V gene. DNA for the CDR3: TGTGCCAGCAGTTTCAGTGCAGGGTTTGGGAACACCGGGGAGCTGTTTTTT. Translated: CASSFSAGFGNTGELFF.

The gene calls are TRBV7-2 and TRBJ2-3; D perhaps matches TRBD2 (5 bases). The CDR3 extends over 14 amino acids. V was trimmed by 5 bases and J by 2 bases, leaving 11 bases between them. Germline CDR1 SGHTA, CDR2 FQGNSA. In DNA form, the CDR3 reads TGTGCCAGCAGCCCAGGAGGAGCCACAGATACGCAGTATTTT. Residues: CASSPGGATDTQYF.

This clone has just one count. CDR3 bases: TGCAGCGTTGAACAGGGGGAAACAGATACGCAGTATTTT. It specifies CSVEQGETDTQYF. The chain employs TRBV29-1 and TRBJ2-3; 7 positions match TRBD1. The V and J ends lost 2 bases and 3 bases, in that order; junction bases with no gene match: 2. Germline CDR1 and CDR2: SQVTM and ANQGSEA. This CDR3 region has 13 residues.

By share of the sample, this clone is medium-sized (0.01 to 0.1%). The chain uses TRBV5-5 and TRBJ1-4; D uncertain. Germline lookup yields CDR1 SGHKS and CDR2 YYEKEE (reference sequence). Trimming shortened V by 4 bases and J by 8 bases, and 6 bases separated the two germline ends. The CDR3 extends over 11 amino acids. Here the CDR3 reads CASSPGEKLFF. CDR3 bases: TGTGCCAGCAGCCCCGGGGAAAAACTGTTTTTT. The variable domain in full, completed from reference TRBV5-5 and TRBJ1-4, reads DAGVTQSPTHLIKTRGQQVTLRCSPISGHKSVSWYQQVLGQGPQFIFQYYEKEERGRGNFPDRFSARQFPNYSSELNVNALLLGDSALYLCASSPGEKLFFGSGTQLSVL.

The chain links TRBV5-1 to TRBJ2-3, with 8 bases lining up with TRBD2. V lost 5 bases to trimming and J lost 1 base; unmatched junction nucleotides: 6. CDR1 and CDR2 (germline): SGHRS, YFSETQ. The CDR3 spans 15 residues. CDR3 in amino acids: CASSNGGARTDTQYF. The CDR3 nucleotides are TGCGCCAGCAGTAACGGGGGGGCTCGCACAGATACGCAGTATTTT.